One sample yielded the 16 T cell receptor beta chains listed below, sequenced in a study of PD-1 blockade in classical Hodgkin lymphoma (dated by TCRdb to about 2020). The time point label for this specimen denotes: cycle 1 day 1 (C1D1), immediately before nivolumab initiation. Every trial patient had relapsed following autologous stem cell transplantation, and prior brentuximab vedotin exposure was what differed among cohorts A, B and C. Receptor amplification or capture employed the immunoSEQ multiplex PCR assay. TCRdb obtained this table from immuneACCESS and retained in-frame rearrangements with V and J assigned. These tables miss some clones; where compared with another copy, unresolved V genes account for less than half of the shortfall, and the remainder is unexplained. Recorded for this sample are approximately 100,000 clones; about nine tenths of them occurred a single time. Of the sample, 2.8% falls within the top ten clones.

The sample in question was peripheral blood mononuclear cells (PBMCs), obtained at baseline. These receptors all stem from a human donor with classical Hodgkin lymphoma.

The chain is built from TRBV6-1 and TRBJ2-7, with no clear D. This CDR3 is built from 11 residues. V gave up 10 bases and J gave up 5 bases, with 12 bases separating them. The germline CDR1 and CDR2 sequences are MNHNS and SASEGT. The CDR3 here is CANRVGNEQYF. CDR3 nucleotide sequence: TGTGCCAACCGGGTTGGGAACGAGCAGTACTTC.

The V gene is TRBV7-9, the J gene TRBJ2-1; D might be TRBD2 (6 bases). Germline V lookup: CDR1 SEHNR, CDR2 FQNEAQ (reference sequence). The V gene lost 1 base and the J gene lost 8 bases, with 15 bases spanning the gap. CDR3 length: 15 residues. The CDR3 DNA reads TGTGCCAGCAGCTTAGGGGCTAGCGCACGCCATGAGCAGTTCTTC. Amino acid sequence: CASSLGASARHEQFF. Based on the CDR3 plus reference TRBV7-9 and TRBJ2-1, the full variable domain is DTGVSQNPRHKITKRGQNVTFRCDPISEHNRLYWYRQTLGQGPEFLTYFQNEAQLEKSRLLSDRFSAERPKGSFSTLEIQRTEQGDSAMYLCASSLGASARHEQFFGPGTRLTVL.

The chain has TRBV6-1 and TRBJ2-1; 7 nucleotides line up with TRBD2. Losses at the gene ends were 3 bases for V and 5 bases for J; bases not matched to a gene: 7. The CDR3 runs to 15 residues. Germline-derived CDR1 and CDR2 are MNHNS and SASEGT. The CDR3 reads CASSELAVLNNEQFF. The CDR3 DNA follows: TGTGCCAGCAGTGAGCTAGCGGTCCTTAACAATGAGCAGTTCTTC.

The CDR3 reads CASSSGGYTEAFF. In nucleotides, the CDR3 is TGTGCCAGCAGTTCAGGGGGCTACACTGAAGCTTTCTTT. V usage is TRBV6-6 and J usage is TRBJ1-1; 8 bases line up with TRBD1. The germline V gene encodes CDR1 MNHNY and CDR2 SVGAGI (reference sequence). The CDR3 runs to 13 residues. J gave up 3 bases and V 4 bases, and 1 base lay outside the gene matches.

The count of this clone is one. The V and J genes are TRBV28 and TRBJ2-7; TRBD2 is a possible D gene (6 bases). The CDR3 has 13 amino acids. The V gene's germline CDR1 is MDHEN and CDR2 SYDVKM. V was shortened by 9 bases and J by 4 bases, with 16 bases between the two germline ends. The CDR3 is CASTGTLVYEQYF. CDR3 coding DNA: TGTGCCAGTACCGGGACTCTCGTTTACGAGCAGTACTTC.

V is TRBV7-9 and J is TRBJ1-3; unclear D gene. Trimming took 2 bases from V and 8 from J, leaving 19 bases between them. The CDR3 extends over 16 amino acids. CDR1 and CDR2 (germline): SEHNR, FQNEAQ (reference sequence). The CDR3 region is CASSLMTGGLEHTIYF. The CDR3 region has the DNA TGTGCCAGCAGCTTAATGACCGGAGGGCTGGAACACACCATATATTTT.

The chain joins TRBV2 to TRBJ1-4, with D possibly TRBD1 on 5 matching bases. Germline-derived CDR1 and CDR2 are SNHLY and FYNNEI. Trimming shortened V by 7 bases and J by 7 bases, and 16 bases separated the two germline ends. The CDR3 is 14 amino acids. CDR3 sequence reads: CASKFDRNSEKLFF. The CDR3 region has the DNA TGTGCCAGCAAGTTCGACAGAAACTCTGAAAAACTGTTTTTT.

This clone was seen once. The chain carries TRBV6-6 and TRBJ2-7; D tentatively reads TRBD1 or TRBD2 (5 bases each). V was cut by 6 bases and J by 5 bases, with 14 bases left in between. The CDR3 length is 13 residues. The germline gives CDR1 MNHNY, CDR2 SVGAGI (reference sequence). CDR3 residues: CASSRSRGDEQYF. Here the CDR3 DNA reads TGTGCCAGCAGCAGGTCGAGGGGAGACGAGCAGTACTTC.

The chain recombines TRBV9 with TRBJ2-6; unclear D gene. CDR1 is SGDLS, CDR2 YYNGEE, per germline. V lost 2 bases to trimming and J lost 2 bases, with 5 bases between them. The CDR3 is made up of 14 amino acids. CDR3 in amino acids: CASSVSTGANVLTF. CDR3 DNA sequence: TGTGCCAGCAGCGTTTCGACTGGGGCCAACGTCCTGACTTTC.

V usage is TRBV7-9 and J usage is TRBJ2-7; D is tentatively TRBD1 or TRBD2 (6 bases each). Trimming shortened V by 6 bases and J by 5 bases, and 17 bases separated the two germline ends. The germline V gene encodes CDR1 SEHNR and CDR2 FQNEAQ (reference sequence). CDR3 length: 14 residues. CDR3 region: CASSSGGAVNEQYF. In nucleotides, the CDR3 is TGTGCCAGCAGTTCCGGGGGCGCGGTAAACGAGCAGTACTTC.

The chain combines TRBV5-1 with TRBJ2-1; 8 bases map to TRBD2. Germline loops: CDR1 SGHRS, CDR2 YFSETQ. J lost 2 bases, V lost 2 bases, and 3 bases had no gene match. This CDR3 contains 15 residues. The CDR3 protein is CASSLGSGTYNEQFF. The CDR3 DNA reads as TGCGCCAGCAGCTTAGGTAGCGGGACCTACAATGAGCAGTTCTTC. Full variable domain (rest looked up from reference TRBV5-1 and TRBJ2-1): KAGVTQTPRYLIKTRGQQVTLSCSPISGHRSVSWYQQTPGQGLQFLFEYFSETQRNKGNFPGRFSGRQFSNSRSEMNVSTLELGDSALYLCASSLGSGTYNEQFFGPGTRLTVL.

The chain has TRBV9 and TRBJ2-7, with D tentatively TRBD2 (5 bases). Germline loops: CDR1 SGDLS, CDR2 YYNGEE. Between the trimmed V and J ends, which lost 7 bases and 5 bases, there was a span of 16 bases. CDR3 size: 13 residues. Here the CDR3 DNA reads TGTGCCAGCGGTCGCAGAGTCGGGGACGAGCAGTACTTC. It translates to CASGRRVGDEQYF.

The rearrangement joins TRBV6-5 to TRBJ1-2; the match to TRBD1 covers 9 bases. CDR1 is MNHEY and CDR2 is SVGAGI in the germline V gene. The junction had 7 bases not matched to a gene; V was cut back by 6 bases and J by 8 bases. The CDR3 loop spans 13 amino acids. The CDR3 coding sequence is TGTGCCAGCAGGTTACAGGGGGCAAAGGGCTACACCTTC. Its translation is CASRLQGAKGYTF.

J is TRBJ1-3 and V is TRBV6-5; no clear D. Trimming took off 5 bases at V and 4 bases at J, with 9 bases between the two ends. Looked up from germline, CDR1 is MNHEY and CDR2 is SVGAGI. This CDR3 region has 13 residues. The CDR3 DNA is TGTGCCAGCAGTCCCTCTTCCGGAAACACCATATATTTT. It encodes CASSPSSGNTIYF.

The rearrangement joins TRBV7-9 to TRBJ2-3; unclear D gene. CDR3 length equals 13 residues. Looked up from germline, CDR1 is SEHNR and CDR2 is FQNEAQ (reference sequence). Trimming removed 5 bases from V and 6 bases from J, with 12 bases in between. The CDR3 nucleotides are TGTGCCAGCAGCCCGACTGTACGTGATACGCAGTATTTT. The encoded protein is CASSPTVRDTQYF.

V gene TRBV28 combines with J gene TRBJ2-2, with 7 bases lining up with TRBD2. The V gene's germline CDR1 is MDHEN and CDR2 SYDVKM. The CDR3 loop spans 17 amino acids. Trimming removed 4 bases from V and 8 bases from J; junction bases left unmatched: 16. This CDR3 reads CASSSKRDYLTRGELFF. In nucleotides, the CDR3 is TGTGCCAGCAGTTCAAAACGGGACTACCTGACCCGGGGGGAGCTGTTTTTT.